The clone carrying this T cell receptor beta chain was picked up many times. Antigen unknown. Hyperthyroidism is called stable when no ophthalmopathy develops within 18 months of follow-up. Clinical symptoms and serum thyroxine were used for diagnosis; TRAb, thyroid ultrasound and orbital computed tomography were also relied on. The study amplified TCR beta CDR3 regions using RNA transcripts. Second-round multiplex PCR came after first-round RT-PCR with HTBI primers. TCRdb re-called the multiplex PCR reads through MiXCR, storing one row per CDR3 protein. The sample consists of roughly 410,000 distinct CDR3 sequences, just over 15% of them appearing once. This entry comes from a study of Graves' ophthalmopathy and Graves' hyperthyroidism. V gave up 5 bases and J gave up 5 bases, with 14 bases separating them. The CDR3 totals 14 residues. Germline CDR1 SGDLS, CDR2 YYNGEE. Study-level results: Between ophthalmopathy and stable hyperthyroidism, a 13-signature model drew a separation with around 86% sensitivity and approximately 77% specificity.

Specimen: peripheral blood. This clonotype was sampled from a woman aged 18-29 years with stable Graves' hyperthyroidism. This chain uses TRBV9 with TRBJ1-5; D may be TRBD1 (6 bases). The CDR3, as DNA: TGTGCCAGCAGTTCCGGACAGCTTGATCAGCCCCAGCATTTT. Its translation: CASSSGQLDQPQHF.